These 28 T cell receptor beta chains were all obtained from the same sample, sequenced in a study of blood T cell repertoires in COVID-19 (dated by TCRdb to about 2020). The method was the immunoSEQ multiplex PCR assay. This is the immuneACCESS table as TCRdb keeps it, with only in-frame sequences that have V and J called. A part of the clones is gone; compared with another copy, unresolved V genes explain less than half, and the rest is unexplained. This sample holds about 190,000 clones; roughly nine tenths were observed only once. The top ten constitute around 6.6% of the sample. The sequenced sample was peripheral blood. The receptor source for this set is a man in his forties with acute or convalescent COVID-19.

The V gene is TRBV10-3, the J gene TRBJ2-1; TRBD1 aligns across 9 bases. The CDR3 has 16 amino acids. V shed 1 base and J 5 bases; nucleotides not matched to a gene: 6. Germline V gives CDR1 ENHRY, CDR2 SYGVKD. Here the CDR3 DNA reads TGTGCCATCAGTGAGTGGTTAGGGACAGGGAACAATGAGCAGTTCTTC. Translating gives CAISEWLGTGNNEQFF.

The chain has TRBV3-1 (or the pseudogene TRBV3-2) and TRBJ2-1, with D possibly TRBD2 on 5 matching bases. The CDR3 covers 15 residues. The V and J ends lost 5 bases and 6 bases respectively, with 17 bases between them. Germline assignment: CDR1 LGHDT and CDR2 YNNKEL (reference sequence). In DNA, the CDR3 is TGTGCCAGCAGCGTGAGCGGAATCCGTTCCAATGAGCAGTTCTTC. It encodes CASSVSGIRSNEQFF.

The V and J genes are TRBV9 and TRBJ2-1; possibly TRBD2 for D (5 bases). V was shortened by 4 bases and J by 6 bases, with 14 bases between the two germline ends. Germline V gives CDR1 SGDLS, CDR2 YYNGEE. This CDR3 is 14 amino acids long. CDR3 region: CASSPLLSGNEQFF. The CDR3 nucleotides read TGTGCCAGCAGCCCCCTTTTGAGCGGCAATGAGCAGTTCTTC.

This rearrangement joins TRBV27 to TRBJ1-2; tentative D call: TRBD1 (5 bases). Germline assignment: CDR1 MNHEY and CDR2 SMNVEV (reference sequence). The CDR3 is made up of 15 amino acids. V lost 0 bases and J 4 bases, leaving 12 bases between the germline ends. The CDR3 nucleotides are TGTGCCAGCAGTTTATCGACCGGGGGAAGCTATGGCTACACCTTC. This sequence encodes CASSLSTGGSYGYTF.

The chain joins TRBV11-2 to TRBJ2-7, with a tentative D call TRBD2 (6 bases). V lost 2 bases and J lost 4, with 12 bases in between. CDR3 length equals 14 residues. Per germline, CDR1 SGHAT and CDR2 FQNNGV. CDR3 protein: CASSLSGRGYEQYF. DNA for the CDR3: TGTGCCAGCAGCTTAAGTGGCCGGGGGTACGAGCAGTACTTC.

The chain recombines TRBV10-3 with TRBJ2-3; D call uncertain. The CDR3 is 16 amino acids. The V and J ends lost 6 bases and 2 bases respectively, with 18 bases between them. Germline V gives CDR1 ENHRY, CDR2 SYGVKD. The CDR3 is CAISIPGPEFTDTQYF. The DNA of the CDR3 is TGTGCCATCAGCATTCCGGGTCCGGAATTCACAGATACGCAGTATTTT.

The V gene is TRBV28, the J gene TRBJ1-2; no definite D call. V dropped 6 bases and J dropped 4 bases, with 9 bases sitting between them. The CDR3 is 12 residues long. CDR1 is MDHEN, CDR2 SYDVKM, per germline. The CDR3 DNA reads TGTGCCAGCAGCCCCGGGTCCTATGGCTACACCTTC. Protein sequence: CASSPGSYGYTF.

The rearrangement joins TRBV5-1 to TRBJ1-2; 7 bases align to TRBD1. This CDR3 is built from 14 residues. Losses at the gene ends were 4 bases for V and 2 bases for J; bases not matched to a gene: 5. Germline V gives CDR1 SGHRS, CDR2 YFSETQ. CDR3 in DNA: TGCGCCAGCAGCCCAGGGGGACTCAACTATGGCTACACCTTC. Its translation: CASSPGGLNYGYTF.

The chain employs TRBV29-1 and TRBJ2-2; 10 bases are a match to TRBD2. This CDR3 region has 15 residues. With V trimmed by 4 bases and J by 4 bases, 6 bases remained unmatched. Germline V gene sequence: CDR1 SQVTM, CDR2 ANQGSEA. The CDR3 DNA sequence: TGCAGCGTTGGTCCGCTAGCGGGGGTCACCGGGGAGCTGTTTTTT. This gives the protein CSVGPLAGVTGELFF.

The CDR3 DNA reads TGTGCCTGGAGTGGGGGGGGACAGGGGCTTGAGGGCTACACCTTC. Translation gives CAWSGGGQGLEGYTF. The chain links TRBV30 to TRBJ1-2; 10 nucleotides match TRBD1. Germline values: CDR1 GTSNPN, CDR2 SVGIG (reference sequence). This CDR3 spans 15 amino acids. Trimming at V came to 1 base and at J to 8 bases, leaving 10 bases not matched to a gene.

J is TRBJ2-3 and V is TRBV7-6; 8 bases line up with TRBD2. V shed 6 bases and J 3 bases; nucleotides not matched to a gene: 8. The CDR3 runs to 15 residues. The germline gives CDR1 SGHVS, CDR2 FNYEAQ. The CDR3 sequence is CASSLGLAGTDTQYF. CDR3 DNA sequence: TGTGCCAGCAGTCTAGGACTAGCTGGGACAGATACGCAGTATTTT.

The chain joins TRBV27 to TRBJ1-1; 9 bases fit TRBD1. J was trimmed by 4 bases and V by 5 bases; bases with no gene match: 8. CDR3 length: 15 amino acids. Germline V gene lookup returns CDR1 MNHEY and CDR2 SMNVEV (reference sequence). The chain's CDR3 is CASSTPGQGITEAFF. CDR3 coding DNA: TGTGCCAGCAGTACTCCGGGACAGGGAATCACTGAAGCTTTCTTT.

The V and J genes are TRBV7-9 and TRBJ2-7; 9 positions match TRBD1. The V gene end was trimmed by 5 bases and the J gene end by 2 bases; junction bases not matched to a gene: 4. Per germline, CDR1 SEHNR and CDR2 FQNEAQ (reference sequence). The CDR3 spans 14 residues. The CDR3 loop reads CASSHRDRAYEQYF. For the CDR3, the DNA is TGTGCCAGCAGCCACCGGGACAGGGCCTACGAGCAGTACTTC.

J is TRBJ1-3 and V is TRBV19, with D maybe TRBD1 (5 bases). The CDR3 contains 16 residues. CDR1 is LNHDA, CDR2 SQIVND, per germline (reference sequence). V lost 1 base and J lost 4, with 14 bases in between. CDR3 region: CASSIVARAPGNTIYF. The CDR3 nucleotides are TGTGCCAGTAGTATAGTCGCCAGGGCGCCCGGAAACACCATATATTTT.

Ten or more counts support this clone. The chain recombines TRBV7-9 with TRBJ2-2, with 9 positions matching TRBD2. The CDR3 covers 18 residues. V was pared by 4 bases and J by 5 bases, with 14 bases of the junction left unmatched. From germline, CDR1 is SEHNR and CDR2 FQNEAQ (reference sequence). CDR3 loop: CASSSSIPGLALTGELFF. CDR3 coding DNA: TGTGCCAGCAGCTCTTCGATCCCGGGACTAGCTCTAACCGGGGAGCTGTTTTTT. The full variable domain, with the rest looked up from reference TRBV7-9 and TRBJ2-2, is DTGVSQNPRHKITKRGQNVTFRCDPISEHNRLYWYRQTLGQGPEFLTYFQNEAQLEKSRLLSDRFSAERPKGSFSTLEIQRTEQGDSAMYLCASSSSIPGLALTGELFFGEGSRLTVL.

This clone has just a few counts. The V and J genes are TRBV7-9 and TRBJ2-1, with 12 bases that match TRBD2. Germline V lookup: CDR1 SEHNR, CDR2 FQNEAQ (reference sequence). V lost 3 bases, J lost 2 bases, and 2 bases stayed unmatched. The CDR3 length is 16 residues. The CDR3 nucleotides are TGTGCCAGCAGCTTGCCTAGCGGGGGGGCCTACAATGAGCAGTTCTTC. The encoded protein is CASSLPSGGAYNEQFF.

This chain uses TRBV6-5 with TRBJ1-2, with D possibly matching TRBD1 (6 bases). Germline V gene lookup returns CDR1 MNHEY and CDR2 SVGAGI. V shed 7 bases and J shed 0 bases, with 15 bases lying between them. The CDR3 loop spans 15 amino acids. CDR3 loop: CASKVQGWSNYGYTF. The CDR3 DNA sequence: TGTGCCAGCAAAGTACAGGGTTGGTCTAACTATGGCTACACCTTC.

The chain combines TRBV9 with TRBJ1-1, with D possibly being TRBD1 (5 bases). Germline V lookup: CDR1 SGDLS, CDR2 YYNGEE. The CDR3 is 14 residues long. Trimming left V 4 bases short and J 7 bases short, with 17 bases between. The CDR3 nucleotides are TGTGCCAGCAGCTCCCGTAGGGGTCACTATGAAGCTTTCTTT. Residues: CASSSRRGHYEAFF.

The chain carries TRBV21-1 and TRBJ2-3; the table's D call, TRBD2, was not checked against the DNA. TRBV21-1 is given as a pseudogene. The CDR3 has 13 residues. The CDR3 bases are TGTGCCAGCAGCAACCCCGGTGGAGATACGCAGTATTTT. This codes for CASSNPGGDTQYF.

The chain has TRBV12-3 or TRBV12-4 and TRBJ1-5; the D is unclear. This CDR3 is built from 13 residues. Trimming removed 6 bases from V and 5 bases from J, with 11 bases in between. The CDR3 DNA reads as TGTGCCAGCAGCCATCGCGAGTATCAGCCCCAGCATTTT. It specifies CASSHREYQPQHF.

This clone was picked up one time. The CDR3, as DNA: TGTGCCTCCCAGGCAGGGTCTGCCGGAAACACCATATATTTT. It yields the protein CASQAGSAGNTIYF. The rearrangement links TRBV30 to TRBJ1-3; D may be TRBD1 (5 bases). The CDR3 is 14 residues long. Germline V gives CDR1 GTSNPN, CDR2 SVGIG (reference sequence). Trimming shortened V by 7 bases and J by 4 bases, and 17 bases separated the two germline ends.

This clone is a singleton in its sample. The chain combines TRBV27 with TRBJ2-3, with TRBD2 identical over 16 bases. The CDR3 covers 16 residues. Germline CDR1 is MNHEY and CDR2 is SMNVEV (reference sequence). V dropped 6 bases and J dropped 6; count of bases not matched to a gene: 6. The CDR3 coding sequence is TGTGCCAGCAGGGAGGGACTAGCGGGGGGGTACGATACGCAGTATTTT. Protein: CASREGLAGGYDTQYF.

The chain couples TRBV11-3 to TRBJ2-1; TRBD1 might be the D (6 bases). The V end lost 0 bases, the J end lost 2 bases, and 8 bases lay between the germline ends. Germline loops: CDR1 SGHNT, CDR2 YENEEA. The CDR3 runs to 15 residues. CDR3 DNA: TGTGCCAGCAGCTTAGAACAGGGAACCTACAATGAGCAGTTCTTC. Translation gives CASSLEQGTYNEQFF. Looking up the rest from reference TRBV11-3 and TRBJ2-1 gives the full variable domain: EAGVVQSPRYKIIEKKQPVAFWCNPISGHNTLYWYLQNLGQGPELLIRYENEEAVDDSQLPKDRFSAERLKGVDSTLKIQPAELGDSAVYLCASSLEQGTYNEQFFGPGTRLTVL.

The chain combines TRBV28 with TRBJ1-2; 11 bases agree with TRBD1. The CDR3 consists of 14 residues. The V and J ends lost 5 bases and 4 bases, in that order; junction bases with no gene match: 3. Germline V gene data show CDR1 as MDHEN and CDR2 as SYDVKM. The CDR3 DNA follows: TGTGCCAGCAGTGGGGACAGGGGGGCCTATGGCTACACCTTC. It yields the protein CASSGDRGAYGYTF.

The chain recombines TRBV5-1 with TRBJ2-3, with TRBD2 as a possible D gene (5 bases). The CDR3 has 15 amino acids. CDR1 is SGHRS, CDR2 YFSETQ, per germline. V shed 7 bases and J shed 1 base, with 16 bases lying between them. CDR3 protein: CASSTEDWRTDTQYF. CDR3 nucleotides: TGCGCCAGCTCCACCGAGGACTGGCGCACAGATACGCAGTATTTT.

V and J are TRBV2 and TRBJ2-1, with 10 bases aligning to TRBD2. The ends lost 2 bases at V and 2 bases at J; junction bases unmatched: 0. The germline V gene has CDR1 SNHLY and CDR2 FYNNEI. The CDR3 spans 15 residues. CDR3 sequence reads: CASSESGGAYNEQFF. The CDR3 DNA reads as TGTGCCAGCAGTGAAAGCGGGGGGGCCTACAATGAGCAGTTCTTC.

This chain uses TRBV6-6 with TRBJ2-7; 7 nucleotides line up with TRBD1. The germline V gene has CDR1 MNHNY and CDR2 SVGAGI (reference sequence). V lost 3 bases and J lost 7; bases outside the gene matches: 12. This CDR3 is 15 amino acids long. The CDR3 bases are TGTGCCAGCAGTTATTCGGGTAGGGGGCTATGGGAGCAGTACTTC. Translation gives CASSYSGRGLWEQYF.

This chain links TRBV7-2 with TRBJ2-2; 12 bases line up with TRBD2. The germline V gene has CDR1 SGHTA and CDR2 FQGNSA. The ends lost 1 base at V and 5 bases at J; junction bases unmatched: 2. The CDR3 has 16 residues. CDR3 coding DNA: TGTGCCAGCAGCTTAGTTACTAGCGGGGGGACCGGGGAGCTGTTTTTT. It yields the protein CASSLVTSGGTGELFF.